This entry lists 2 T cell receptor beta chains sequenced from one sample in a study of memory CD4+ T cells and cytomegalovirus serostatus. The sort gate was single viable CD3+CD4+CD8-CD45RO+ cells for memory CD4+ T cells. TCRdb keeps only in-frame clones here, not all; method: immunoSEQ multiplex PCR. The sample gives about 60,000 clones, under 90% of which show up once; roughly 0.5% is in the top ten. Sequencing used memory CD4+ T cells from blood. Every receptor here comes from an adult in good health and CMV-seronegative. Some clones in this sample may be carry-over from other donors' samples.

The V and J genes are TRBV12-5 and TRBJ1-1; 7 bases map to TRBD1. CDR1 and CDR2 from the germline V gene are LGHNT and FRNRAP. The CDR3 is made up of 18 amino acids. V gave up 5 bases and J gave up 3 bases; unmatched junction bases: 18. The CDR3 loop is CASGPRGLGFMADTEAFF. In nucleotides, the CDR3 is TGTGCTAGTGGTCCAAGGGGGCTGGGTTTCATGGCGGACACTGAAGCTTTCTTT.

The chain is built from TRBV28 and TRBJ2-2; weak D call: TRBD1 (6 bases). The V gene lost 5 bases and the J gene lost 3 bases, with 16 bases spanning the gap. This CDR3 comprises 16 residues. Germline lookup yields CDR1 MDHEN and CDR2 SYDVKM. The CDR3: CASSLDRRIDTGELFF. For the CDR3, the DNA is TGTGCCAGCAGTCTAGACAGGAGAATAGACACCGGGGAGCTGTTTTTT.